Shown below are 21 T cell receptor beta chains from a single sample sequenced in a study of blood T cells in healthy people across ages. With a J-beta primer mix and a sample-barcoded 5' primer, a second PCR ran roughly 6 to 11 cycles. Via MiXCR, TCRdb re-called the 5' RACE reads, giving one row per CDR3 protein. The table lists about 570,000 distinct CDR3 sequences, roughly a quarter of them singletons. Sample: blood. The receptors come from a woman between 65 and 79 years old in good health.

The V gene is TRBV7-2, the J gene TRBJ1-2; possibly TRBD1 for D (5 bases). The CDR3 is 16 residues long. Per germline, CDR1 SGHTA and CDR2 FQGNSA. Trimming took 5 bases from V and 0 from J, leaving 16 bases between them. CDR3 coding DNA: TGTGCCAGCAGCCGGGGTGAGAGGGGAGCTAACTATGGCTACACCTTC. Amino acids: CASSRGERGANYGYTF.

This clonotype was seen more than once but under ten times. An end of the junction does not agree with germline; a read error may underlie this. V and J are TRBV20-1 and TRBJ1-3, with D perhaps matching TRBD1 (5 bases). CDR1 and CDR2 from the germline V gene are DFQATT and SNEGSKA (reference sequence). The CDR3 totals 13 residues. The CDR3 protein is CGARGVSGNTIYF. CDR3 bases: TGCGGTGCCAGAGGGGTCTCTGGAAACACCATATATTTT.

This clonotype was seen more than once but under ten times. This chain links TRBV7-2 with TRBJ2-7, with 11 bases lining up with TRBD2. With V trimmed by 4 bases and J by 3 bases, 2 bases remained unmatched. The CDR3 covers 14 residues. The germline CDR1 and CDR2 sequences are SGHTA and FQGNSA. CDR3 amino acids: CASSSTSGDYEQYF. The CDR3 DNA reads TGTGCCAGCAGCTCGACTAGCGGGGACTACGAGCAGTACTTC.

This chain links TRBV7-2 with TRBJ2-3; 10 nucleotides match TRBD2. Germline CDR1 reads SGHTA; CDR2 reads FQGNSA. The V gene end was trimmed by 3 bases and the J gene end by 9 bases; junction bases not matched to a gene: 15. The CDR3 length is 17 residues. CDR3 region: CASSLGLAFFTGGTQYF. The CDR3 DNA is TGTGCCAGCAGCTTGGGACTAGCGTTCTTCACGGGAGGCACGCAGTATTTT.

This chain links TRBV6-5 with TRBJ2-3; possible D gene TRBD2, 6 bases. CDR1 is MNHEY and CDR2 is SVGAGI in the germline V gene. CDR3 size: 16 residues. The V end was cut by 0 bases, the J end by 1 base, with 11 bases between. CDR3 sequence reads: CASSYSSGVRTDTQYF. The CDR3 bases are TGTGCCAGCAGTTACTCCTCGGGGGTCCGCACAGATACGCAGTATTTT.

This clonotype was found a few times. The DNA of the CDR3 is TGCAGCGTTCGAAGCGGTATGAACACTGAAGCTTTCTTT. Translating it yields CSVRSGMNTEAFF. This chain joins TRBV29-1 and TRBJ1-1; D is undetermined. V lost 5 bases and J lost 0, with 10 bases in between. CDR1 is SQVTM and CDR2 is ANQGSEA in the germline V gene. The CDR3 totals 13 residues.

This clonotype was seen more than once but under ten times. The chain employs TRBV7-2 and TRBJ2-7, with 7 nucleotides matching TRBD1. Trimming removed 4 bases from V and 2 bases from J; junction bases left unmatched: 5. The CDR3 contains 14 residues. The V gene's germline CDR1 is SGHTA and CDR2 FQGNSA. Written as DNA, the CDR3 is TGTGCCAGCAGCTCTAGACAGGGCGCCTACGAGCAGTACTTC. Protein sequence: CASSSRQGAYEQYF.

This chain uses TRBV6-6 with TRBJ1-4; 8 bases map to TRBD1. CDR1 MNHNY and CDR2 SVGAGI come from the germline V gene (reference sequence). This CDR3 is 15 amino acids long. V lost 2 bases to trimming and J lost 4 bases; unmatched junction nucleotides: 3. CDR3 sequence reads: CASSYRTGLNEKLFF. CDR3 coding DNA: TGTGCCAGCAGTTACCGGACAGGGCTTAATGAAAAACTGTTTTTT.

The J gene is TRBJ1-2, the V gene TRBV5-6; D perhaps matches TRBD1 (6 bases). Germline loops: CDR1 SGHDT, CDR2 YYEEEE. The CDR3 covers 16 residues. Deletions cut 0 bases from V and 3 bases from J, with 15 bases between. The CDR3 coding sequence is TGTGCCAGCAGCTTGGGAGGGGCAGGGGTTTACTATGGCTACACCTTC. It encodes CASSLGGAGVYYGYTF.

This clonotype appeared a few times. The V call is TRBV5-1, the J call TRBJ2-2; D remains unclear. The germline V and J ends were trimmed by 0 bases and 6 bases, with 9 bases remaining between them. This CDR3 region has 14 residues. Germline-derived CDR1 and CDR2 are SGHRS and YFSETQ. CDR3: CASSLDFQPGELFF. The CDR3 coding sequence is TGCGCCAGCAGCTTGGATTTTCAGCCCGGGGAGCTGTTTTTT.

Only a few counts were recorded for this clonotype. This chain links TRBV29-1 with TRBJ2-5; TRBD1 matches at 8 bases. The V gene's germline CDR1 is SQVTM and CDR2 ANQGSEA. The CDR3 length is 16 residues. Trimming took 0 bases from V and 3 from J; bases not matched to a gene: 9. The CDR3 region has the DNA TGCAGCGTTGAAGATCTACAGGGGGTCGTGAAAGAGACCCAGTACTTC. Its protein is CSVEDLQGVVKETQYF. The variable domain in full, completed from reference TRBV29-1 and TRBJ2-5, reads SAVISQKPSRDICQRGTSLTIQCQVDSQVTMMFWYRQQPGQSLTLIATANQGSEATYESGFVIDKFPISRPNLTFSTLTVSNMSPEDSSIYLCSVEDLQGVVKETQYFGPGTRLLVL.

In this sample, this clonotype turned up a few times. The CDR3 is CASSDQGVSYEQYF. Written as DNA, the CDR3 is TGTGCCAGCAGTGATCAGGGAGTCTCCTACGAGCAGTACTTC. J is TRBJ2-7 and V is TRBV2; D tentatively reads TRBD1 or TRBD2 (5 bases each). The CDR3 extends over 14 amino acids. Between the trimmed V and J ends, which lost 3 bases and 0 bases, there was a span of 9 bases. CDR1 is SNHLY and CDR2 is FYNNEI in the germline V gene.

This clonotype was counted once. Mismatch with germline at one junction end may stem from a read error. This chain joins TRBV7-2 and TRBJ2-5, with D perhaps matching TRBD2 (5 bases). This CDR3 region has 13 residues. The germline gives CDR1 SGHTA, CDR2 FQGNSA. The CDR3 DNA follows: TGTGACAGCAGCCCGGACTACCAAGAGACCCAGTACTTC. This sequence encodes CDSSPDYQETQYF.

This clonotype was picked up many times. V usage is TRBV14 and J usage is TRBJ2-7; D gene uncertain. CDR1 is SGHDN, CDR2 FVKESK, per germline. The V gene lost 2 bases and the J gene lost 6 bases, with 5 bases spanning the gap. This CDR3 has 11 residues. CDR3 protein: CASSQTREQYF. The DNA of the CDR3 is TGTGCCAGCAGCCAAACTCGCGAGCAGTACTTC.

The chain recombines TRBV7-2 with TRBJ1-2; D is undetermined. From germline, CDR1 is SGHTA and CDR2 FQGNSA. This CDR3 contains 13 residues. V was trimmed by 6 bases and J by 1 base, leaving 9 bases between them. CDR3 protein: CASRSRVNYGYTF. In nucleotides, the CDR3 is TGTGCCAGCAGGTCTCGTGTTAACTATGGCTACACCTTC.

V usage is TRBV4-2 and J usage is TRBJ2-5, with D possibly matching TRBD2 (6 bases). The CDR3 length is 16 residues. Looked up from germline, CDR1 is LGHNA and CDR2 is YNFKEQ. The V and J ends lost 1 base and 5 bases respectively, with 17 bases between them. The CDR3 protein is CASSQGPTAGGETQYF. As DNA, the CDR3 is TGTGCCAGCAGCCAAGGACCGACAGCTGGGGGGGAGACCCAGTACTTC.

The chain has TRBV20-1 and TRBJ2-7; perhaps TRBD1 as D (6 bases). Germline values: CDR1 DFQATT, CDR2 SNEGSKA (reference sequence). Deletions cut 0 bases from V and 6 bases from J, with 15 bases between. The CDR3 is 14 amino acids. Here the CDR3 reads CSARDHRDQSEQYF. The CDR3 nucleotides read TGCAGTGCTAGAGATCACAGGGATCAGAGCGAGCAGTACTTC.

This clonotype came up once. The CDR3 protein is CASSLGLRTSGTDTQYF. CDR3 nucleotides: TGTGCCAGCAGCTTGGGTCTCCGGACTAGCGGCACAGATACGCAGTATTTT. V is TRBV7-9 and J is TRBJ2-3; 9 nucleotides line up with TRBD2. CDR1 and CDR2 from the germline V gene are SEHNR and FQNEAQ (reference sequence). V was clipped by 3 bases and J by 1 base; unmatched bases: 8. This CDR3 spans 17 amino acids. Together with reference TRBV7-9 and TRBJ2-3, the CDR3 gives the full variable domain: DTGVSQNPRHKITKRGQNVTFRCDPISEHNRLYWYRQTLGQGPEFLTYFQNEAQLEKSRLLSDRFSAERPKGSFSTLEIQRTEQGDSAMYLCASSLGLRTSGTDTQYFGPGTRLTVL.

The chain joins TRBV15 to TRBJ2-1; TRBD2 matches 10 bases. The CDR3 covers 17 residues. V lost 5 bases to trimming and J lost 4 bases; unmatched junction nucleotides: 11. Germline loops: CDR1 LNHNV, CDR2 YYDKDF (reference sequence). The CDR3 protein is CATSPNVGLAVYNEQFF. CDR3 nucleotide sequence: TGTGCCACCAGCCCTAACGTCGGACTAGCGGTATACAATGAGCAGTTCTTC.

The table lists this clonotype with a few counts. The rearrangement links TRBV5-6 to TRBJ2-4; D is undetermined. The CDR3 length is 14 residues. Germline lookup yields CDR1 SGHDT and CDR2 YYEEEE. V lost 0 bases, J lost 3 bases, and 7 bases lay in between. The CDR3 nucleotides read TGTGCCAGCAGCTTGGTATCCTACAAAAACATTCAGTACTTC. This translates into CASSLVSYKNIQYF.

The rearrangement uses TRBV6-6 and TRBJ2-1; a possible D gene is TRBD1 (7 bases). Germline V gene lookup returns CDR1 MNHNY and CDR2 SVGAGI (reference sequence). The V gene lost 10 bases and the J gene lost 5 bases, with 18 bases spanning the gap. The CDR3 has 14 residues. The CDR3 DNA reads as TGTGCCATCCAGGGGGGCGGGGAGGACAATGAGCAGTTCTTC. Protein sequence: CAIQGGGEDNEQFF.